This TCR beta chain was sequenced in a study of cytomegalovirus exposure and HLA in healthy donors. Vbeta (60) and Jbeta (13) primers were used in the PCR. The table came from immunoSEQ multiplex PCR; TCRdb's copy has only in-frame clones and leaves some out. The sample data list some 75,000 clones. CDR3 size: 15 residues. V lost 5 bases, J lost 8 bases, and 21 bases lay in between. Germline V gene data show CDR1 as LGHNA and CDR2 as YSLEER. In the case of this clone: Its target is unknown.

The study's findings and limits: Sequencing likely produced, as an artifact, a cluster of highly shared sequence variants. Further analysis, carried out later, found HLA-associated TCR beta chains more clonally expanded than equally common other chains. The presence/absence work took it that sequencing depth was about the same across donors. A prior analysis recorded that most TCR beta V segments were productive about 87% or about 30% of the time.

The chain recombines TRBV4-3 with TRBJ1-2, with D perhaps matching TRBD1 (6 bases). The sample consisted of PBMCs. The receptor comes from a man in his forties or fifties in good health and CMV-seronegative. As DNA, the CDR3 is TGCGCCAGCAGCATCGACACAGGGATTTCAGGCGGCTACACCTTC. This encodes CASSIDTGISGGYTF.